This entry lists 8 T cell receptor beta chains sequenced from one sample in a study of T cell changes during pregnancy in multiple sclerosis. Produced via immunoSEQ multiplex PCR; TCRdb's table is partial and in-frame only. The table records about 79,000 clones, about 94% of them present only once. The material was peripheral blood, obtained in the second trimester of pregnancy. These receptors were collected from a female donor in good health, enrolled as a control in a pregnancy study.

The table lists this clone with a count of one. The CDR3 bases are TGTGCCAGCAGCAAAACGGACAGAGCTAACTATGGCTACACCTTC. Protein product: CASSKTDRANYGYTF. V gene TRBV11-3 combines with J gene TRBJ1-2, with a tentative D call TRBD1 (6 bases). CDR1 and CDR2 from the germline V gene are SGHNT and YENEEA. This CDR3 has 15 residues. V gave up 5 bases and J gave up 0 bases, with 13 bases separating them.

The chain joins TRBV4-2 to TRBJ1-4; D remains ambiguous. Germline V gene lookup returns CDR1 LGHNA and CDR2 YNFKEQ. This CDR3 spans 16 amino acids. The V end was cut by 4 bases, the J end by 8 bases, with 20 bases between. CDR3 nucleotides: TGTGCCAGCAGCCTGTTAGTCGGGGTAGTGGAAGAAAAACTGTTTTTT. Its protein product is CASSLLVGVVEEKLFF.

V usage is TRBV6-5 and J usage is TRBJ2-5; tentative D call: TRBD2 (6 bases). CDR3 length: 15 amino acids. V was clipped by 6 bases and J by 13 bases, with 27 bases between them. Germline CDR1 is MNHEY and CDR2 is SVGAGI. CDR3 bases: TGTGCCAGCAGGCCGTCAGGGACTGGGGCACCTAGGGCGTACTTC. This codes for CASRPSGTGAPRAYF.

This sequence joins TRBV7-2 and TRBJ1-2; possible D gene TRBD1, 5 bases. Germline lookup yields CDR1 SGHTA and CDR2 FQGNSA. V dropped 0 bases and J dropped 5 bases, with 22 bases sitting between them. CDR3 length: 18 residues. DNA of the CDR3: TGTGCCAGCAGCTTAGCGGAGGTGATTATCCGGGGGGAATATGGCTACACCTTC. Encoded protein: CASSLAEVIIRGEYGYTF.

This chain links TRBV29-1 with TRBJ2-3; no reliable D call. V was cut by 6 bases and J by 2 bases, with 6 bases left in between. The CDR3 is 11 residues long. In germline, CDR1 is SQVTM, CDR2 ANQGSEA. This CDR3 is CSVDTTDTQYF. The DNA for the CDR3 is TGCAGCGTAGACACCACAGATACGCAGTATTTT.

V is TRBV9 and J is TRBJ1-2; possible D gene TRBD1, 6 bases. The V end lost 3 bases, the J end lost 0 bases, and 9 bases lay between the germline ends. CDR1 is SGDLS, CDR2 YYNGEE, per germline. The CDR3 spans 14 residues. CDR3 DNA: TGTGCCAGCAGCGAGGGGGATGCTAACTATGGCTACACCTTC. Protein sequence: CASSEGDANYGYTF.

The chain is built from TRBV4-3 and TRBJ1-2; TRBD1 might be the D (6 bases). Germline loops: CDR1 LGHNA, CDR2 YSLEER. V lost 3 bases and J lost 3, with 14 bases in between. The CDR3 spans 15 residues. For the CDR3, the DNA is TGCGCCAGCAGCCAGAACAGGGATATTGACTATGGCTACACCTTC. Its protein product is CASSQNRDIDYGYTF.

The sample holds one count of this clone. The J gene is TRBJ1-1, the V gene TRBV9, with TRBD1 matching over 8 bases. The CDR3 extends over 15 amino acids. CDR1 is SGDLS, CDR2 YYNGEE, per germline. The ends lost 3 bases at V and 5 bases at J; junction bases unmatched: 9. Here the CDR3 DNA reads TGTGCCAGCAGCGGTCAGGGGGCTCGGGGTACTGAAGCTTTCTTT. Amino acids: CASSGQGARGTEAFF.